This paragraph covers one T cell receptor (beta chain) sequence. Its target is unknown. The repertoire was sequenced with immunoSEQ multiplex PCR; TCRdb's copy has only in-frame clones and lacks some. The sample shows about 60,000 clones, around 78% of them seen only once. The CDR3 length is 16 residues. V shed 0 bases, J shed 4 bases, and the junction held 7 bases outside the gene matches. Time point noted: blood 2 weeks post-SBRT. Documented treatment: 15 Gy SBRT to primary tumor, nephrectomy 4 weeks later. The tumor was a clear cell renal cell carcinoma. The data were taken from a study of radiation and T cells in renal cell carcinoma. Study-wide context: Nephrectomy followed 15 Gy stereotactic body radiation by 4 weeks.

Findings of the study overall: Without pretreatment biopsies, baseline tumor clonotype presence was undetermined. From baseline, blood top tumor clonotypes peaked at 2 weeks post-radiation.

The rearrangement joins TRBV6-7 to TRBJ2-5, with 8 bases lining up with TRBD1. TRBV6-7 is an ORF, with its function uncertain. The sequenced sample was blood, obtained from a patient whose treatment included radiotherapy and nephrectomy. The TCR sequence derives from a man between 60 and 75 years old with renal cell carcinoma. The DNA for the CDR3 is TGTGCCAGCAGTTACTCGTCGCAGGGGGCGGGAGAGACCCAGTACTTC. This encodes CASSYSSQGAGETQYF.